This TCR beta chain was identified in a study of T cell responses to AZD1222 COVID-19 vaccine. Deletions cut 1 base from V and 7 bases from J, with 11 bases between. This CDR3 is 15 amino acids long. The germline V gene encodes CDR1 SGHDN and CDR2 FVKESK. This clone was observed a single time. What it recognizes is unknown. Profiling relied on immunoSEQ multiplex PCR, and the TCRdb table lists in-frame clones only, not all of them. The sample contains around 150,000 clones, under 95% of which appear only once. Study results and caveats: Clonal diversity was possibly underestimated, and white British individuals and females predominated among donors.

This chain joins TRBV14 and TRBJ1-6; possibly TRBD1 for D (5 bases). Sequences were derived from peripheral blood, sampled on day 0 of AZD1222 vaccination. This sequence originates from an adult in good health. This CDR3 is CASSQVLGPNSPLHF. The DNA for the CDR3 is TGTGCCAGCAGCCAAGTCCTGGGGCCAAATTCACCCCTCCACTTT.